This TCR beta chain was recovered during a study of blood T cell repertoires in COVID-19. The assay was immunoSEQ multiplex PCR, and TCRdb's table has in-frame clones only and misses some. The data show over 85,000 clones, with roughly four fifths seen just once and approximately 16% held by the top ten. A few counts support this clone. With V trimmed by 1 base and J by 2 bases, 4 bases remained unmatched. The CDR3 has 16 amino acids. Germline V lookup: CDR1 LGHNA, CDR2 YNFKEQ. This chain uses TRBV4-2 with TRBJ2-1; 8 bases match TRBD2. The source material was peripheral blood. The sequence was collected from an older woman with acute or convalescent COVID-19. The DNA for the CDR3 is TGTGCCAGCAGCCAAGGAGTCGGGGGGGCCTACAATGAGCAGTTCTTC. Amino acid sequence: CASSQGVGGAYNEQFF.